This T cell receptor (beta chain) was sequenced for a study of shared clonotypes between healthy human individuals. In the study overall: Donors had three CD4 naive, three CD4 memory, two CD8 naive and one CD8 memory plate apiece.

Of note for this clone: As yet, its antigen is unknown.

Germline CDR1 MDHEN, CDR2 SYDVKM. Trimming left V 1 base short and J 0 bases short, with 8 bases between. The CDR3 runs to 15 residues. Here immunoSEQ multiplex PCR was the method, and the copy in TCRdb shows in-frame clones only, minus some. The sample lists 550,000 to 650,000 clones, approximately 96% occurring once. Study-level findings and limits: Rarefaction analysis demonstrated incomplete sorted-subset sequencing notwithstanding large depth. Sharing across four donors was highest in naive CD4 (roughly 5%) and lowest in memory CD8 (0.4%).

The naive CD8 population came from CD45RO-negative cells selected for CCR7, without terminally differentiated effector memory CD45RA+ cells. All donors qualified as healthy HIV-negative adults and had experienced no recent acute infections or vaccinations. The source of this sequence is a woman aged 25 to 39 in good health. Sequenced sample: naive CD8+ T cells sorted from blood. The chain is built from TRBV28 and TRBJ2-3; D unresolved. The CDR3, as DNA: TGTGCCAGCAGTTTATACAGTACTAGCACAGATACGCAGTATTTT. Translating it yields CASSLYSTSTDTQYF.